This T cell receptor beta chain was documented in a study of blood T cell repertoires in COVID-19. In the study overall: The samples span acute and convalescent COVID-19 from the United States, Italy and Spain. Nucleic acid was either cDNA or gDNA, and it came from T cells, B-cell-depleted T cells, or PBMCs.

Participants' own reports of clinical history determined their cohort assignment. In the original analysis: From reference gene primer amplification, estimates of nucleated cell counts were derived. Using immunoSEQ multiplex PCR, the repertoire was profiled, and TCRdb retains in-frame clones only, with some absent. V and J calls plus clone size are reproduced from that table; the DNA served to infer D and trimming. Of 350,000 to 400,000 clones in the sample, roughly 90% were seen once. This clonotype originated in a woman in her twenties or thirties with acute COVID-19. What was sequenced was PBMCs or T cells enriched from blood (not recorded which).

CDR3 DNA sequence: TGTGCCAGCAGCTTAGGCAGGTCGAAGGTCTATGGCTACACCTTC. The encoded protein is CASSLGRSKVYGYTF. The chain combines TRBV7-9 with TRBJ1-2, with D hard to call. The germline gives CDR1 SEHNR, CDR2 FQNEAQ (reference sequence). The CDR3 is 15 residues long. V was cut by 1 base and J by 4 bases, with 13 bases left in between.